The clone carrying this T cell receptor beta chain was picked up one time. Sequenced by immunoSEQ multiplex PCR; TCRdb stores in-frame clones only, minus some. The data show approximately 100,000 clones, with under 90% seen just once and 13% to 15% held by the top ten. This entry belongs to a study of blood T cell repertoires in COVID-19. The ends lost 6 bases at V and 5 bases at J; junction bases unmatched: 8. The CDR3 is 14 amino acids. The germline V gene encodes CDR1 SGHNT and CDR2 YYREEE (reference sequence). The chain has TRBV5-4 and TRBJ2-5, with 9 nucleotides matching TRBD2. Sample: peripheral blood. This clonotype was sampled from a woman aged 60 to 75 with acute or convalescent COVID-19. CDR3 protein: CASTYSGSGETQYF. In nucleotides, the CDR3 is TGTGCCAGCACCTATAGCGGGAGTGGTGAGACCCAGTACTTC.